The 8 T cell receptor beta chains presented below share a single source sample, sequenced in a study of blood T cell repertoires in COVID-19. Using immunoSEQ multiplex PCR, the repertoire was profiled, and TCRdb retains in-frame clones only, with some absent. The table records 66,000 or so clones, roughly 77% of them present only once. Material: peripheral blood. The receptors come from a human donor in a cohort sampled during active COVID-19.

This sequence joins TRBV19 and TRBJ1-1, with D hard to call. The CDR3 extends over 13 amino acids. Trimming shortened V by 3 bases and J by 8 bases, and 13 bases separated the two germline ends. CDR1 and CDR2 (germline): LNHDA, SQIVND (reference sequence). CDR3 loop: CASSIVFPSEAFF. In DNA form, the CDR3 reads TGTGCCAGTAGTATTGTCTTCCCTTCGGAAGCTTTCTTT.

This sequence joins TRBV18 and TRBJ2-7; tentative D call: TRBD2 (6 bases). Germline assignment: CDR1 KGHSH and CDR2 LQKENI. With 2 bases removed from V and 4 bases from J, the gap between germline ends came to 24 bases. The CDR3 is 18 residues long. This chain's CDR3 is CASSPVVFDRAAGYEQYF. The CDR3 nucleotides are TGTGCCAGCTCACCAGTTGTCTTTGACCGTGCAGCGGGTTACGAGCAGTACTTC.

The genes are TRBV27 and TRBJ2-1; TRBD1 is a possible D gene (5 bases). The germline gives CDR1 MNHEY, CDR2 SMNVEV (reference sequence). This CDR3 is built from 15 residues. Trimming removed 4 bases at V and 6 bases at J, with 16 bases between. In DNA form, the CDR3 reads TGTGCCAGCAGTTCTGGGGCCCGACAAGGCAATGAGCAGTTCTTC. It yields the protein CASSSGARQGNEQFF.

The V gene is TRBV5-1, the J gene TRBJ2-3; a weak D match, TRBD1 (6 bases). The V and J ends lost 2 bases and 3 bases respectively, with 10 bases between them. Germline-derived CDR1 and CDR2 are SGHRS and YFSETQ. This CDR3 contains 14 residues. This chain's CDR3 is CASSLNRETDTQYF. In nucleotides, the CDR3 is TGCGCCAGCAGCTTAAACAGGGAGACAGATACGCAGTATTTT.

V usage is TRBV28 and J usage is TRBJ1-1; the match to TRBD1 covers 8 bases. J was trimmed by 9 bases and V by 7 bases; bases with no gene match: 16. This CDR3 region has 15 residues. In germline, CDR1 is MDHEN, CDR2 SYDVKM. The CDR3, as DNA: TGTGCCAGCACCCACCCTACCGGGACAGGTAGACAAGCTTTCTTT. Translated, it gives CASTHPTGTGRQAFF.

A few counts support this clone. The rearrangement uses TRBV19 and TRBJ1-5; no firm D call. The germline gives CDR1 LNHDA, CDR2 SQIVND (reference sequence). V was clipped by 7 bases and J by 4 bases, with 8 bases between them. This CDR3 has 12 amino acids. CDR3 in amino acids: CASKTGNQPQHF. The CDR3 DNA reads as TGTGCCAGTAAAACGGGTAATCAGCCCCAGCATTTT.

The sample holds a few counts of this clone. The same CDR3 can be traced to other DNA sequences in this sample. The chain joins TRBV19 to TRBJ2-7; 8 positions match TRBD1. Germline lookup yields CDR1 LNHDA and CDR2 SQIVND (reference sequence). This CDR3 spans 15 amino acids. Trimming removed 5 bases from V and 2 bases from J; junction bases left unmatched: 8. The CDR3 sequence: CASSPTGTGTYEQYF. CDR3 in DNA: TGTGCCAGTAGTCCGACCGGGACAGGAACCTACGAGCAGTACTTC.

The chain employs TRBV5-5 and TRBJ2-6, with D possibly matching TRBD1 (5 bases). Germline values: CDR1 SGHKS, CDR2 YYEKEE (reference sequence). The CDR3 is 15 residues long. V dropped 4 bases and J dropped 0 bases, with 8 bases sitting between them. The CDR3 DNA is TGTGCCAGCAGCCCCGACAGCTCTGGGGCCAACGTCCTGACTTTC. Protein: CASSPDSSGANVLTF.